This T cell receptor beta chain was recorded in a study of OX40 agonist ivuxolimab in advanced cancers. In the study overall: Patients got intravenous ivuxolimab at 0.01 to 10 mg/kg every 2 weeks.

Study-wide results and caveats: Low normalized clonal expansion also occurred in some nonresponding patients. Antigen specificity was not determined for the expanded peripheral T cells. CD4+ and CD8+ blood T cells expanded clonally by week 6 at 0.1 to 3.0 mg/kg.

CDR1 is MNHNS, CDR2 SASEGT, per germline. The V gene lost 3 bases and the J gene lost 3 bases, with 7 bases spanning the gap. The CDR3 loop spans 13 amino acids. About this clone itself: Its antigen is still unknown.

TCRdb's copy holds only in-frame clones and misses some; the assay was immunoSEQ multiplex PCR. Among some 19,000 clones listed, 83% were seen once. Sample: CD4+ or CD8+ T cells sorted from blood, taken in a trial of the OX40 agonist ivuxolimab. The chain links TRBV6-1 to TRBJ2-3; D might be TRBD1 (5 bases). The TCR sequence derives from an adult with an advanced solid tumor such as melanoma, head and neck, liver or kidney cancer. CDR3: CASSEGQTDTQYF. Written as DNA, the CDR3 is TGTGCCAGCAGTGAGGGGCAGACAGATACGCAGTATTTT.